These T cell receptor beta chains were read from a single sample in a study of blood T cells in healthy people across ages. TCRdb itself ran the 5' RACE reads through MiXCR, one entry per CDR3 protein. The sample lists under 1,000,000 distinct CDR3 sequences; 35% to 40% were seen once. Sequencing used blood. These TCRs come from a man aged 18-30 years in good health. Both conserved end residues are part of each CDR3. D genes are given only for firm matches. Not all rows give a size; the values are once, few, many and, for expanded clones, a class.

D: TRBD2
V: TRBV20-1
J: TRBJ2-1
size: few
DNA: TGCAGTGCCAGGACTAGCGGGGCGTACAATGAGCAGTTCTTC
CDR3: CSARTSGAYNEQFF

D: -
V: TRBV5-1
J: TRBJ1-2
size: many
DNA: TGCGCCAGCAGCACCGGGACGGACGATAACTATGGCTACACCTTC
CDR3: CASSTGTDDNYGYTF

D: -
V: TRBV19
J: TRBJ1-2
size: -
DNA: TGTGCCAGTAGTATACAAGTGGCAGGGACTAACTATGGCTACACCTTC
CDR3: CASSIQVAGTNYGYTF

D: -
V: TRBV7-6
J: TRBJ2-7
size: -
DNA: TGTGCCAGCAGCCCCGCGCAGGGAACCTACGAGCAGTACTTC
CDR3: CASSPAQGTYEQYF

D: -
V: TRBV12-3/TRBV12-4
J: TRBJ1-5
size: -
DNA: TGTGCCAGCAGTTACCGGGGGCCCCAGCATTTT
CDR3: CASSYRGPQHF

D: TRBD1
V: TRBV15
J: TRBJ2-3
size: -
DNA: TGTGCCACCAGCAGCGGTGACAGGGAAACAGATACGCAGTATTTT
CDR3: CATSSGDRETDTQYF

D: -
V: TRBV9
J: TRBJ1-1
size: -
DNA: TGTGCCAGCAGTCCCGGGGAACGGGACACTGAAGCTTTCTTT
CDR3: CASSPGERDTEAFF

D: -
V: TRBV12-3/TRBV12-4
J: TRBJ2-7
size: few
DNA: TGTGCCAGCACCCAGGGAAGGTCAAGCTCCTACGAGCAGTACTTC
CDR3: CASTQGRSSSYEQYF

D: TRBD1
V: TRBV5-1
J: TRBJ1-1
size: few
DNA: TGCGCCAGCCGCTACCGTACAGGGGGCACTGAAGCTTTCTTT
CDR3: CASRYRTGGTEAFF

D: -
V: TRBV4-1
J: TRBJ1-6
size: few
DNA: TGCGCCAGCAGCCAAGCAGGGGAGGGTCGGGGTTCACCCCTCCACTTT
CDR3: CASSQAGEGRGSPLHF

D: -
V: TRBV18
J: TRBJ2-3
size: few
DNA: TGTGCCAGCTCACCGGGGGAGTCAGATACGCAGTATTTT
CDR3: CASSPGESDTQYF

D: -
V: TRBV20-1
J: TRBJ2-1
size: -
DNA: TGCAGTGCTAGAGATGAGAGCCGCTCCTACAATGAGCAGTTCTTC
CDR3: CSARDESRSYNEQFF

D: -
V: TRBV5-1
J: TRBJ2-2
size: -
DNA: TGCGCCAGCAGAGGCAACACCGGGGAGCTGTTTTTT
CDR3: CASRGNTGELFF

D: -
V: TRBV4-1
J: TRBJ1-2
size: -
DNA: TGCGCCAGCAGCCAAATATTGAGTTCCGGCTACACCTTC
CDR3: CASSQILSSGYTF

D: -
V: TRBV20-1
J: TRBJ2-7
size: -
DNA: TGCAGTGTACGTCTCCGCCCCGAGCAGTACTTC
CDR3: CSVRLRPEQYF

D: -
V: TRBV20-1
J: TRBJ1-3
size: few
DNA: TGCAGTGCTAGAGACGGAGGGTTTTCTGGAAACACCATATATTTT
CDR3: CSARDGGFSGNTIYF

D: TRBD2
V: TRBV7-9
J: TRBJ2-5
size: once
DNA: TGTGCCAGCAGTCCCGATGGACTAGCGGGCTACAATGAGCAGTACTTC
CDR3: CASSPDGLAGYNEQYF

D: -
V: TRBV13
J: TRBJ2-5
size: many
DNA: TGTGCCAGCAGCAATCAACCCGGCCAAGAGACCCAGTACTTC
CDR3: CASSNQPGQETQYF

D: -
V: TRBV12-3/TRBV12-4
J: TRBJ1-1
size: -
DNA: TGTGCCAGCACCCCCGGGGGGCTGCGCACTGAAGCTTTCTTT
CDR3: CASTPGGLRTEAFF

D: -
V: TRBV5-5
J: TRBJ2-5
size: -
DNA: TGTGCCAGCAGCTTGGATCAGGCAGGGGAGACCCAGTACTTC
CDR3: CASSLDQAGETQYF

D: -
V: TRBV7-9
J: TRBJ2-7
size: many
DNA: TGTGCCAGCAGCTTAGGGCCAGAGCAGTACTTC
CDR3: CASSLGPEQYF

D: TRBD1
V: TRBV29-1
J: TRBJ2-1
size: -
DNA: TGCAGCGGGCTTAGCCGACAGGGTGGGCATGAGCAGTTCTTC
CDR3: CSGLSRQGGHEQFF

D: -
V: TRBV7-2
J: TRBJ2-1
size: -
DNA: TGTGCCAGCAGCATTCCAGACTACAATGAGCAGTTCTTC
CDR3: CASSIPDYNEQFF

D: -
V: TRBV6-5
J: TRBJ2-7
size: -
DNA: TGTGCCAGCAGTTACTCGAAGGGACTCCTATCGTATGAGCAGTACTTC
CDR3: CASSYSKGLLSYEQYF

D: TRBD2
V: TRBV20-1
J: TRBJ2-1
size: -
DNA: TGCAGTGCTACGACTCGCGGGGGGGCCATCTACAATGAGCAGTTCTTC
CDR3: CSATTRGGAIYNEQFF

D: -
V: TRBV7-9
J: TRBJ2-5
size: -
DNA: TGTGCCAGCAGCTTATCGGATCTTCTCCGGGGGTACTTC
CDR3: CASSLSDLLRGYF

D: TRBD2
V: TRBV18
J: TRBJ2-1
size: few
DNA: TGTGCCAGCTCACCACCGGGAAGCGGGGGGTCCTACAATGAGCAGTTCTTC
CDR3: CASSPPGSGGSYNEQFF

D: -
V: TRBV20-1
J: TRBJ1-5
size: -
DNA: TGCAGTGCGAACCAGGACGCTAATCAGCCCCAGCATTTT
CDR3: CSANQDANQPQHF

D: TRBD1
V: TRBV12-3/TRBV12-4
J: TRBJ2-2
size: -
DNA: TGTGCCGGCAGGGCACAGGGGGCCGGGGAGCTGTTTTTT
CDR3: CAGRAQGAGELFF

D: -
V: TRBV27
J: TRBJ2-5
size: -
DNA: TGTGCCAGCAGTGTATCCGTCACGCAAGAGACCCAGTACTTC
CDR3: CASSVSVTQETQYF

D: -
V: TRBV28
J: TRBJ1-6
size: -
DNA: TGTGCCACCCTATGGGGGTTCCATTCACCCCCCCACTTT
CDR3: CATLWGFHSPPHF

D: TRBD2
V: TRBV6-5
J: TRBJ2-5
size: -
DNA: TGTGCCAGCACACTCAACCCCAGCGGGGGGGACCAAGAGACCCAGTACTTC
CDR3: CASTLNPSGGDQETQYF

D: -
V: TRBV15
J: TRBJ1-5
size: -
DNA: TGTGCCACCAGCAGAACCCATCAGCCCCAGCATTTT
CDR3: CATSRTHQPQHF

D: -
V: TRBV18
J: TRBJ2-7
size: -
DNA: TGTGCCAGCTCACCCCGTCGGGATCAGGGGTACAATGAGCAGTACTTC
CDR3: CASSPRRDQGYNEQYF

D: -
V: TRBV6-2/TRBV6-3
J: TRBJ1-1
size: -
DNA: TGTGCCAGCAGTTACGGGGGTTCCGAAGCTTTCTTT
CDR3: CASSYGGSEAFF

D: -
V: TRBV30
J: TRBJ1-1
size: many
DNA: TGTGCCTGGAGTGTTCAGGGGCGGGTGAACACTGAAGCTTTCTTT
CDR3: CAWSVQGRVNTEAFF

D: -
V: TRBV12-3/TRBV12-4
J: TRBJ2-3
size: few
DNA: TGTGCCAGCAGTTTAAATCCAGGGACAGATACGCAGTATTTT
CDR3: CASSLNPGTDTQYF

D: -
V: TRBV5-1
J: TRBJ2-3
size: few
DNA: TGCGCCAGCAGCTTGGAGGTCCGCACAGATACGCAGTATTTT
CDR3: CASSLEVRTDTQYF